The 18 T cell receptor beta chains given below trace back to one sample, sequenced in a study of blood T cell repertoires in COVID-19. TCRdb's table, derived via immunoSEQ multiplex PCR, lists solely in-frame clones and lacks some. Of 270,000 or so clones in the sample, 75% to 90% were seen once. What was sequenced was peripheral blood. Receptors were obtained from a woman aged 40 to 55 who had recovered from COVID-19.

The rearrangement links TRBV11-2 to TRBJ1-1; D is unclear. V lost 3 bases and J 1 base, leaving 15 bases between the germline ends. Germline CDR1 and CDR2: SGHAT and FQNNGV. This CDR3 is 16 amino acids long. DNA of the CDR3: TGTGCCAGCAGCTTCGGTTTTCCGGGTTGGAACACTGAAGCTTTCTTT. Translating gives CASSFGFPGWNTEAFF.

This rearrangement joins TRBV19 to TRBJ2-5; D uncertain. This CDR3 spans 14 amino acids. Looked up from germline, CDR1 is LNHDA and CDR2 is SQIVND (reference sequence). V lost 6 bases and J lost 5, with 16 bases in between. CDR3 amino acids: CASRPGASGETQYF. CDR3 DNA sequence: TGTGCCAGTAGGCCTGGCGCATCCGGGGAGACCCAGTACTTC.

This chain joins TRBV6-5 and TRBJ2-7; a possible D gene is TRBD1 (5 bases). The CDR3 totals 14 residues. Trimming cost V 0 bases and J 3 bases, with 9 bases left between them. Germline CDR1 and CDR2: MNHEY and SVGAGI. In DNA, the CDR3 is TGTGCCAGCAGTTACTCACAGGCTAACTACGAGCAGTACTTC. Translation gives CASSYSQANYEQYF.

This chain uses TRBV19 with TRBJ1-1, with 11 bases aligning to TRBD1. J lost 9 bases, V lost 6 bases, and 9 bases had no gene match. Germline V gives CDR1 LNHDA, CDR2 SQIVND (reference sequence). The CDR3 is 14 residues long. The CDR3 DNA is TGTGCCAGTAGCCATCGGACAGGGGGCGTAAAAGCTTTCTTT. Its protein product is CASSHRTGGVKAFF.

The genes are TRBV18 and TRBJ2-3, with D possibly TRBD1 on 6 matching bases. The V gene lost 2 bases and the J gene lost 3 bases, with 12 bases spanning the gap. The CDR3 is 15 residues long. The germline gives CDR1 KGHSH, CDR2 LQKENI. For the CDR3, the DNA is TGTGCCAGCTCACCATTCGCAGGGGTTACAGATACGCAGTATTTT. Translated, it gives CASSPFAGVTDTQYF.

This clone was detected only a few times. V and J are TRBV3-1 (or the pseudogene TRBV3-2) and TRBJ2-3, with unresolved D. The CDR3 is 14 residues long. The V gene's germline CDR1 is LGHDT and CDR2 YNNKEL (reference sequence). The V end lost 1 base, the J end lost 5 bases, and 10 bases lay between the germline ends. Written as DNA, the CDR3 is TGTGCCAGCAGCCAAGGCTCTACCCGAGATACGCAGTATTTT. The encoded protein is CASSQGSTRDTQYF.

The V gene is TRBV2, the J gene TRBJ1-1, with 12 positions matching TRBD1. In germline, CDR1 is SNHLY, CDR2 FYNNEI. V was clipped by 3 bases and J by 4 bases; unmatched bases: 3. This CDR3 comprises 15 residues. For the CDR3, the DNA is TGTGCCAGCAGTGATGGGACAGGGGGCGTCACTGAAGCTTTCTTT. Translated, it gives CASSDGTGGVTEAFF.

This chain's CDR3 is CASSRGQGRNYGYTF. CDR3 sequence (DNA): TGTGCCAGCAGCCGAGGTCAGGGGCGAAACTATGGCTACACCTTC. The rearrangement links TRBV3-1 (or the pseudogene TRBV3-2) to TRBJ1-2; a possible D gene is TRBD1 (6 bases). V was pared by 4 bases and J by 2 bases, with 14 bases between. The CDR3 consists of 15 residues. Germline-derived CDR1 and CDR2 are LGHDT and YNNKEL (reference sequence).

This clone was seen a single time. The V and J genes are TRBV25-1 and TRBJ1-1; 8 bases agree with TRBD1. The V gene's germline CDR1 is MGHDK and CDR2 SYGVNS. The CDR3 is 14 residues long. Unmatched junction bases numbered 6, after V lost 5 bases and J lost 4 bases. CDR3: CASSLRGPGTEAFF. The CDR3 coding sequence is TGTGCCAGCAGTCTCAGGGGGCCCGGCACTGAAGCTTTCTTT.

This chain connects TRBV4-2 to TRBJ1-3; D possibly corresponds to TRBD1 (5 bases). CDR3 length: 20 residues. CDR1 is LGHNA, CDR2 YNFKEQ, per germline. The germline V and J ends were trimmed by 0 bases and 2 bases, with 23 bases remaining between them. CDR3 nucleotides: TGTGCCAGCAGCCAAGAATTGGGCTCCCCGTTAGGGGATACTGGAAACACCATATATTTT. It codes for CASSQELGSPLGDTGNTIYF.

The genes are TRBV28 and TRBJ1-6, with unresolved D. Trimming removed 3 bases from V and 9 bases from J, with 9 bases in between. CDR3 size: 13 residues. Germline V CDR1 and CDR2: MDHEN, SYDVKM. CDR3 residues: CASSFVGSSPLHF. For the CDR3, the DNA is TGTGCCAGCAGTTTCGTGGGCAGTTCACCCCTCCACTTT.

This chain uses TRBV5-4 with TRBJ1-2; a weak D match, TRBD1 (5 bases). From germline, CDR1 is SGHNT and CDR2 YYREEE (reference sequence). With 5 bases removed from V and 7 bases from J, the gap between germline ends came to 15 bases. This CDR3 is built from 13 residues. The CDR3 region is CASSYGPQGGYTF. As DNA, the CDR3 is TGTGCCAGCAGTTATGGGCCCCAGGGTGGCTACACCTTC.

The chain recombines TRBV20-1 with TRBJ1-4, with a weak D call TRBD1 (5 bases). Germline-derived CDR1 and CDR2 are DFQATT and SNEGSKA (reference sequence). This CDR3 is built from 11 residues. In DNA, the CDR3 is TGCGGCGGGACCGACAATGAAAAACTGTTTTTT. Translated: CGGTDNEKLFF.

This clone was counted a single time. The chain employs TRBV3-1 (or the pseudogene TRBV3-2) and TRBJ2-3; perhaps TRBD2 as D (6 bases). The CDR3 sequence is 16 residues long. Trimming left V 1 base short and J 0 bases short, with 11 bases between. From germline, CDR1 is LGHDT and CDR2 YNNKEL (reference sequence). CDR3: CASSQAVAVSTDTQYF. The CDR3, as DNA: TGTGCCAGCAGCCAAGCGGTAGCGGTTAGCACAGATACGCAGTATTTT.

V gene TRBV3-1 (or the pseudogene TRBV3-2) combines with J gene TRBJ1-6; no definite D call. In germline, CDR1 is LGHDT, CDR2 YNNKEL (reference sequence). Trimming cost V 6 bases and J 6 bases, with 12 bases left between them. The CDR3 runs 14 residues. CDR3 sequence reads: CASRGTALNSPLHF. The CDR3 nucleotides are TGTGCCAGCAGGGGCACCGCCCTTAATTCACCCCTCCACTTT.

The rearrangement links TRBV2 to TRBJ1-2; no clear D gene. The CDR3 is 13 residues long. Germline lookup yields CDR1 SNHLY and CDR2 FYNNEI. Trimming took 6 bases from V and 6 from J, leaving 14 bases between them. The CDR3 nucleotides are TGTGCCAGCAGAACTTTCGGGGTGGATGGCTACACCTTC. This sequence encodes CASRTFGVDGYTF. The full variable domain, completed using reference TRBV2 and TRBJ1-2, is EPEVTQTPSHQVTQMGQEVILRCVPISNHLYFYWYRQILGQKVEFLVSFYNNEISEKSEIFDDQFSVERPDGSNFTLKIRSTKLEDSAMYFCASRTFGVDGYTFGSGTRLTVV.

The rearrangement uses TRBV24-1 and TRBJ2-3; 9 nucleotides line up with TRBD1. This CDR3 has 16 amino acids. Germline values: CDR1 KGHDR, CDR2 SFDVKD. The junction had 7 bases not matched to a gene; V was cut back by 5 bases and J by 2 bases. This CDR3 reads CATSGSGTGYTDTQYF. CDR3 nucleotides: TGTGCCACCAGTGGTTCCGGGACAGGGTACACAGATACGCAGTATTTT.

V gene TRBV19 combines with J gene TRBJ1-4; tentatively, D is TRBD1 (5 bases). The CDR3 covers 16 residues. V was clipped by 6 bases and J by 0 bases, with 14 bases between them. Germline CDR1 and CDR2: LNHDA and SQIVND (reference sequence). The CDR3 sequence is CASSPRQRSTNEKLFF. CDR3 nucleotides: TGTGCCAGTAGCCCTAGACAGAGATCAACTAATGAAAAACTGTTTTTT.